The 25 T cell receptor beta chains below come from one sample, sequenced in a study of cytomegalovirus exposure and HLA in healthy donors. This table comes from immunoSEQ multiplex PCR, and its TCRdb copy is limited to in-frame clones, with some not included. The sample shows about 95,000 clones, 85% of them seen only once. Sequencing was done on a sample of PBMCs. Receptors were obtained from a man between 18 and 35 years old in good health and CMV-seropositive.

A single count supports this clone. The rearrangement joins TRBV19 to TRBJ1-2; 7 nucleotides align to TRBD1. The CDR3 consists of 14 residues. Looked up from germline, CDR1 is LNHDA and CDR2 is SQIVND (reference sequence). V shed 4 bases, J shed 0 bases, and the junction held 2 bases outside the gene matches. The CDR3 spells CASSKQGANYGYTF. The CDR3 nucleotides read TGTGCCAGTAGTAAGCAGGGGGCTAACTATGGCTACACCTTC.

The genes are TRBV5-1 and TRBJ2-2, with D possibly matching TRBD1 (6 bases). V was clipped by 6 bases and J by 1 base, with 16 bases between them. Germline lookup yields CDR1 SGHRS and CDR2 YFSETQ. The CDR3 is made up of 16 amino acids. CDR3 nucleotide sequence: TGCGCCAGCACCAACAGCGACAGGAGGAACACCGGGGAGCTGTTTTTT. It translates to CASTNSDRRNTGELFF.

The V and J genes are TRBV19 and TRBJ1-4, with TRBD1 as a possible D gene (5 bases). V was pared by 7 bases and J by 4 bases, with 16 bases between. Germline CDR1 LNHDA, CDR2 SQIVND (reference sequence). This CDR3 comprises 15 residues. The DNA of the CDR3 is TGTGCCAGTACCAAAACAAACCAGGGTAATGAAAAACTGTTTTTT. Amino acid sequence: CASTKTNQGNEKLFF.

J is TRBJ2-5 and V is TRBV7-2; 10 positions match TRBD1. The CDR3 has 16 residues. The germline gives CDR1 SGHTA, CDR2 FQGNSA. Unmatched junction bases numbered 9, after V lost 3 bases and J lost 5 bases. The CDR3 coding sequence is TGTGCCAGCAGCTTTAGTGGGACAGGGGTTTTGGAGACCCAGTACTTC. Amino acids: CASSFSGTGVLETQYF.

The rearrangement uses TRBV10-3 and TRBJ1-1; TRBD1 agrees at 7 bases. V shed 5 bases and J 0 bases; nucleotides not matched to a gene: 3. This CDR3 contains 14 residues. The germline V gene encodes CDR1 ENHRY and CDR2 SYGVKD. For the CDR3, the DNA is TGTGCCATCAGTTCCGGGACAGTGAACACTGAAGCTTTCTTT. Encoded protein: CAISSGTVNTEAFF.

The V call is TRBV6-1, the J call TRBJ1-1; 7 nucleotides align to TRBD1. The V gene end was trimmed by 1 base and the J gene end by 4 bases; junction bases not matched to a gene: 6. The CDR3 has 15 residues. Germline V gene lookup returns CDR1 MNHNS and CDR2 SASEGT. Written as DNA, the CDR3 is TGTGCCAGCAGTGAAGAGGGGGCGCTGGGCACTGAAGCTTTCTTT. Amino acid sequence: CASSEEGALGTEAFF.

The genes are TRBV6-5 and TRBJ2-7; 12 bases fit TRBD1. V shed 0 bases, J shed 6 bases, and the junction held 3 bases outside the gene matches. CDR3 length: 15 amino acids. CDR1 MNHEY and CDR2 SVGAGI come from the germline V gene. The CDR3 spells CASSYSGTGGSEQYF. The DNA for the CDR3 is TGTGCCAGCAGTTACTCAGGGACAGGGGGCTCCGAGCAGTACTTC.

This clone has only a few counts. The genes are TRBV2 and TRBJ2-7, with 8 nucleotides matching TRBD1. This CDR3 contains 13 residues. CDR1 and CDR2 (germline): SNHLY, FYNNEI. V trimming: 6 bases; J trimming: 6 bases; junction bases outside the gene matches: 7. The CDR3 loop is CASRDREKVEQYF. In nucleotides, the CDR3 is TGTGCCAGCAGGGACAGGGAAAAGGTCGAGCAGTACTTC.

In this sample, this clone turned up a few times. V usage is TRBV7-9 and J usage is TRBJ2-2; 12 nucleotides line up with TRBD2. The J segment lost 4 bases and the V segment lost 8 bases, leaving 5 bases of the junction unmatched. CDR1 is SEHNR and CDR2 is FQNEAQ in the germline V gene (reference sequence). This CDR3 comprises 15 residues. The CDR3 here is CASRLAGDSTGELFF. The CDR3 DNA follows: TGTGCCAGCCGACTAGCGGGAGATAGCACCGGGGAGCTGTTTTTT. Looking up the rest from reference TRBV7-9 and TRBJ2-2 gives the full variable domain: DTGVSQNPRHKITKRGQNVTFRCDPISEHNRLYWYRQTLGQGPEFLTYFQNEAQLEKSRLLSDRFSAERPKGSFSTLEIQRTEQGDSAMYLCASRLAGDSTGELFFGEGSRLTVL.

The chain couples TRBV7-6 to TRBJ2-1; 11 positions agree with TRBD1. The germline V gene encodes CDR1 SGHVS and CDR2 FNYEAQ. The length of the CDR3 is 16 residues. With 5 bases clipped from V and 4 bases from J, the junction kept 7 bases outside the gene matches. In DNA, the CDR3 is TGTGCCAGCAGCCTTGGGACAGGGGGAAGGTACAATGAGCAGTTCTTC. It encodes CASSLGTGGRYNEQFF.

The chain couples TRBV7-2 to TRBJ2-1; 8 nucleotides align to TRBD2. This CDR3 region has 15 residues. Germline lookup yields CDR1 SGHTA and CDR2 FQGNSA. Trimming took 1 base from V and 13 from J; bases not matched to a gene: 12. The CDR3 here is CASSLDASGSPQQFF. The CDR3 DNA sequence: TGTGCCAGCAGCTTAGATGCGAGCGGGAGCCCCCAACAGTTCTTC. Variable domain in full (rest from reference TRBV7-2 and TRBJ2-1): GAGVSQSPSNKVTEKGKDVELRCDPISGHTALYWYRQSLGQGLEFLIYFQGNSAPDKSGLPSDRFSAERTGGSVSTLTIQRTQQEDSAVYLCASSLDASGSPQQFFGPGTRLTVL.

V usage is TRBV13 and J usage is TRBJ2-5; the D gene is possibly TRBD1 (7 bases). The CDR3 contains 13 residues. Between the trimmed V and J ends, which lost 5 bases and 4 bases, there was a span of 11 bases. The germline V gene encodes CDR1 PRHDT and CDR2 FYEKMQ (reference sequence). Written as DNA, the CDR3 is TGTGCCAGCAGCGGACAGGAGGGAGAGACCCAGTACTTC. This codes for CASSGQEGETQYF.

The gene calls are TRBV25-1 and TRBJ1-2; D ambiguous. Trimming shortened V by 4 bases and J by 8 bases, and 14 bases separated the two germline ends. The CDR3 has 13 residues. CDR1 is MGHDK, CDR2 SYGVNS, per germline. Here the CDR3 DNA reads TGTGCCAGCAGTGTTGGAGGGTCGGGCGGCTACACCTTC. Its translation is CASSVGGSGGYTF.

This chain uses TRBV6-1 with TRBJ1-2; TRBD1 matches at 8 bases. CDR3 length: 14 amino acids. Unmatched junction bases numbered 3, after V lost 6 bases and J lost 0 bases. CDR1 is MNHNS, CDR2 SASEGT, per germline. The CDR3 coding sequence is TGTGCCAGCAGCCCGGGACAGGCTAACTATGGCTACACCTTC. This encodes CASSPGQANYGYTF.

The rearrangement uses TRBV28 and TRBJ1-5; 7 nucleotides agree with TRBD1. V dropped 4 bases and J dropped 6; count of bases not matched to a gene: 9. The CDR3 contains 15 residues. The germline V gene has CDR1 MDHEN and CDR2 SYDVKM. CDR3 bases: TGTGCCAGCAGTTACCACAGGGGTTTGAGTCAGCCCCAGCATTTT. Translation gives CASSYHRGLSQPQHF.

This clone came up once. The V call is TRBV7-9, the J call TRBJ1-4; 7 nucleotides align to TRBD1. CDR1 SEHNR and CDR2 FQNEAQ come from the germline V gene (reference sequence). CDR3 length: 13 amino acids. Trimming cost V 7 bases and J 7 bases; bases outside gene matches: 6. CDR3: CASNKGAGEKLFF. The CDR3 DNA reads as TGTGCCAGCAACAAGGGGGCTGGTGAAAAACTGTTTTTT. Together with reference TRBV7-9 and TRBJ1-4, the CDR3 gives the full variable domain: DTGVSQNPRHKITKRGQNVTFRCDPISEHNRLYWYRQTLGQGPEFLTYFQNEAQLEKSRLLSDRFSAERPKGSFSTLEIQRTEQGDSAMYLCASNKGAGEKLFFGSGTQLSVL.

The rearrangement uses TRBV11-2 and TRBJ1-1; a weak D match, TRBD1 (6 bases). V was cut by 4 bases and J by 7 bases, with 13 bases left in between. The CDR3 runs 13 residues. CDR1 is SGHAT and CDR2 is FQNNGV in the germline V gene. The DNA for the CDR3 is TGTGCCAGCAGCTATGCGGGGGCTGGTGAAGCTTTCTTT. Protein: CASSYAGAGEAFF. Variable domain in full (rest from reference TRBV11-2 and TRBJ1-1): EAGVAQSPRYKIIEKRQSVAFWCNPISGHATLYWYQQILGQGPKLLIQFQNNGVVDDSQLPKDRFSAERLKGVDSTLKIQPAKLEDSAVYLCASSYAGAGEAFFGQGTRLTVV.

The chain has TRBV7-9 and TRBJ1-1; 10 nucleotides agree with TRBD1. V shed 5 bases and J 1 base; nucleotides not matched to a gene: 10. Germline values: CDR1 SEHNR, CDR2 FQNEAQ (reference sequence). The CDR3 spans 17 residues. The chain's CDR3 is CASSPRSGTGANTEAFF. In DNA, the CDR3 is TGTGCCAGCAGCCCACGATCCGGGACAGGGGCGAACACTGAAGCTTTCTTT.

The chain employs TRBV2 and TRBJ1-2; D is uncertain. The CDR3 spans 12 residues. V lost 3 bases to trimming and J lost 4 bases, with 6 bases between them. Per germline, CDR1 SNHLY and CDR2 FYNNEI. As DNA, the CDR3 is TGTGCCAGCAGTGATAGTTCCTATGGCTACACCTTC. It encodes CASSDSSYGYTF.

The rearrangement links TRBV5-1 to TRBJ1-1; D not certain. CDR1 is SGHRS and CDR2 is YFSETQ in the germline V gene. The CDR3 consists of 14 residues. Trimming stripped 2 bases from V and 4 bases from J, with 12 bases between. Here the CDR3 reads CASSLFRGGTEAFF. CDR3 nucleotide sequence: TGCGCCAGCAGCTTATTTCGCGGTGGCACTGAAGCTTTCTTT.

The CDR3 loop reads CASSYSLAYGYTF. The CDR3 DNA follows: TGTGCCAGCAGTTACTCCTTGGCCTATGGCTACACCTTC. This chain uses TRBV6-5 with TRBJ1-2; D unclear. CDR3 length equals 13 residues. Trimming left V 0 bases short and J 4 bases short, with 6 bases between. Germline V lookup: CDR1 MNHEY, CDR2 SVGAGI.

The genes are TRBV6-5 and TRBJ1-1; 11 bases agree with TRBD1. V lost 4 bases and J lost 7; bases outside the gene matches: 5. The germline V gene has CDR1 MNHEY and CDR2 SVGAGI. This CDR3 contains 14 residues. As DNA, the CDR3 is TGTGCCAGCAGTTCCCCGGGGACAGGGGGTGAAGCTTTCTTT. Translation gives CASSSPGTGGEAFF.

The chain couples TRBV2 to TRBJ2-2, with TRBD1 matching over 7 bases. Germline assignment: CDR1 SNHLY and CDR2 FYNNEI. V gave up 4 bases and J gave up 6 bases; unmatched junction bases: 2. The CDR3 contains 13 residues. CDR3 loop: CASSGQGPGELFF. Written as DNA, the CDR3 is TGTGCCAGCAGTGGACAGGGACCCGGGGAGCTGTTTTTT.

This clone was seen only once. The CDR3 DNA reads as TGTGCCAGCAAGGCTATAGACAGGGGGGGTCAGCCCCAGCATTTT. Protein sequence: CASKAIDRGGQPQHF. The rearrangement joins TRBV27 to TRBJ1-5; 9 bases are shared with TRBD1. Germline V gene data show CDR1 as MNHEY and CDR2 as SMNVEV (reference sequence). CDR3 length: 15 residues. With 7 bases clipped from V and 6 bases from J, the junction kept 10 bases outside the gene matches.

This rearrangement joins TRBV2 to TRBJ2-1; 8 bases are shared with TRBD1. In germline, CDR1 is SNHLY, CDR2 FYNNEI. V dropped 3 bases and J dropped 5; count of bases not matched to a gene: 6. The CDR3 sequence is 15 residues long. In nucleotides, the CDR3 is TGTGCCAGCAGTGACTTTGGACAGGGCAACAATGAGCAGTTCTTC. It encodes CASSDFGQGNNEQFF. Filled out from reference TRBV2 and TRBJ2-1, the complete variable domain reads EPEVTQTPSHQVTQMGQEVILRCVPISNHLYFYWYRQILGQKVEFLVSFYNNEISEKSEIFDDQFSVERPDGSNFTLKIRSTKLEDSAMYFCASSDFGQGNNEQFFGPGTRLTVL.